This is a list of T cell receptor beta chains from one sample in a study of cytomegalovirus exposure and HLA in healthy donors. Profiling relied on immunoSEQ multiplex PCR, and the TCRdb table lists in-frame clones only, not all of them. Seen here are 150,000 or so clones, about 81% observed once, and the top ten hold roughly 6.6%. The sequencing sample was made of PBMCs. These receptors were taken from a man younger than 40 in good health and CMV-seronegative. Each CDR3 is given with its conserved first and last residue. Each record gives: V gene, J gene, D gene, clone size, CDR3 protein, CDR3 DNA. The D gene is left open where the match is weak. The listing skips clone size in some rows; elsewhere it reads once, few, many or a size class.

V gene: TRBV5-1; J gene: TRBJ2-1; D gene: TRBD2; clone size: -; CDR3 protein: CASSESGTSGGSIKYNEQFF; CDR3 DNA: TGCGCCAGCAGCGAATCTGGGACTAGCGGGGGGAGCATTAAGTACAATGAGCAGTTCTTC
V gene: TRBV5-1; J gene: TRBJ2-5; D gene: TRBD1; clone size: -; CDR3 protein: CASSSETGEETQYF; CDR3 DNA: TGCGCCAGCAGCTCGGAGACAGGGGAAGAGACCCAGTACTTC
V gene: TRBV19; J gene: TRBJ1-5; D gene: -; clone size: -; CDR3 protein: CASSITRVDNQPQHF; CDR3 DNA: TGTGCCAGTAGTATAACGCGGGTAGACAATCAGCCCCAGCATTTT
V gene: TRBV7-2; J gene: TRBJ2-3; D gene: -; clone size: -; CDR3 protein: CASSLGTRSTDTQYF; CDR3 DNA: TGTGCCAGCAGCTTAGGTACTCGCAGCACAGATACGCAGTATTTT
V gene: TRBV5-1; J gene: TRBJ2-2; D gene: TRBD2; clone size: -; CDR3 protein: CASSPRTSQDGELFF; CDR3 DNA: TGCGCCAGCAGTCCCCGGACTAGCCAAGACGGGGAGCTGTTTTTT
V gene: TRBV14; J gene: TRBJ2-5; D gene: TRBD1; clone size: -; CDR3 protein: CASSPFGTGYQETQYF; CDR3 DNA: TGTGCCAGCAGCCCTTTCGGGACAGGGTACCAAGAGACCCAGTACTTC
V gene: TRBV7-6; J gene: TRBJ2-7; D gene: -; clone size: -; CDR3 protein: CASSLGFGSGFYEQYF; CDR3 DNA: TGTGCCAGCAGCTTAGGTTTCGGGAGCGGCTTCTACGAGCAGTACTTC
V gene: TRBV19; J gene: TRBJ2-6; D gene: -; clone size: once; CDR3 protein: CASSISSSGANVLTF; CDR3 DNA: TGTGCCAGTAGTATTTCTAGCTCTGGGGCCAACGTCCTGACTTTC
V gene: TRBV30; J gene: TRBJ1-1; D gene: TRBD1; clone size: -; CDR3 protein: CAWSGTGTEAFF; CDR3 DNA: TGTGCCTGGAGTGGGACAGGCACTGAAGCTTTCTTT
V gene: TRBV5-1; J gene: TRBJ2-2; D gene: TRBD2; clone size: -; CDR3 protein: CASSLSGGPSTGELFF; CDR3 DNA: TGCGCCAGCAGCCTAAGCGGGGGGCCGAGCACCGGGGAGCTGTTTTTT
V gene: TRBV28; J gene: TRBJ1-1; D gene: -; clone size: -; CDR3 protein: CASSLSGEGDTEAFF; CDR3 DNA: TGTGCCAGCAGTTTGTCAGGGGAGGGGGACACTGAAGCTTTCTTT
V gene: TRBV30; J gene: TRBJ1-3; D gene: -; clone size: -; CDR3 protein: CAWGTFGNTIYF; CDR3 DNA: TGTGCCTGGGGGACTTTTGGAAACACCATATATTTT
V gene: TRBV5-6; J gene: TRBJ2-1; D gene: TRBD2; clone size: -; CDR3 protein: CASSLGLAGGNEQFF; CDR3 DNA: TGTGCCAGCAGCTTGGGGCTAGCGGGAGGAAATGAGCAGTTCTTC
V gene: TRBV7-3; J gene: TRBJ1-1; D gene: -; clone size: -; CDR3 protein: CASSLRREGTEAFF; CDR3 DNA: TGTGCCAGCAGCTTAAGGAGGGAGGGCACTGAAGCTTTCTTT
V gene: TRBV6-1; J gene: TRBJ2-6; D gene: -; clone size: -; CDR3 protein: CASSEQQGAGANGLTF; CDR3 DNA: TGTGCCAGCAGTGAACAACAGGGCGCTGGGGCCAACGGCCTGACTTTC
V gene: TRBV29-1; J gene: TRBJ2-1; D gene: TRBD2; clone size: -; CDR3 protein: CSVEEVASGGYNEQFF; CDR3 DNA: TGCAGCGTTGAAGAGGTGGCCAGCGGGGGCTACAATGAGCAGTTCTTC
V gene: TRBV5-5; J gene: TRBJ2-5; D gene: -; clone size: -; CDR3 protein: CASSLGGGVQTQYF; CDR3 DNA: TGTGCCAGCAGCCTGGGGGGGGGCGTTCAGACCCAGTACTTC
V gene: TRBV6-5; J gene: TRBJ2-2; D gene: -; clone size: -; CDR3 protein: CASSYSVQANTGELFF; CDR3 DNA: TGTGCCAGCAGTTATTCGGTACAGGCGAACACCGGGGAGCTGTTTTTT
V gene: TRBV11-2; J gene: TRBJ1-4; D gene: -; clone size: -; CDR3 protein: CASSKNQYEKLFF; CDR3 DNA: TGTGCCAGCAGCAAAAATCAGTATGAAAAACTGTTTTTT
V gene: TRBV5-6; J gene: TRBJ2-3; D gene: TRBD2; clone size: -; CDR3 protein: CASTDRGVMTDTQYF; CDR3 DNA: TGTGCCAGCACCGACCGGGGGGTGATGACAGATACGCAGTATTTT
V gene: TRBV27; J gene: TRBJ2-2; D gene: -; clone size: -; CDR3 protein: CASSKTGFTGELFF; CDR3 DNA: TGTGCCAGCAGTAAAACAGGGTTCACCGGGGAGCTGTTTTTT
V gene: TRBV7-9; J gene: TRBJ1-1; D gene: -; clone size: once; CDR3 protein: CASSLTGGDTEAFF; CDR3 DNA: TGTGCCAGCAGCCTAACGGGGGGAGACACTGAAGCTTTCTTT
V gene: TRBV28; J gene: TRBJ1-2; D gene: -; clone size: -; CDR3 protein: CASSLGRAWDGYTF; CDR3 DNA: TGTGCCAGCAGTTTGGGCCGAGCTTGGGATGGCTACACCTTC
V gene: TRBV5-4; J gene: TRBJ2-4; D gene: TRBD1; clone size: -; CDR3 protein: CASSFAGTVPFLAKNIQYF; CDR3 DNA: TGTGCCAGCAGCTTTGCCGGGACAGTCCCATTCCTAGCCAAAAACATTCAGTACTTC
V gene: TRBV5-1; J gene: TRBJ2-3; D gene: TRBD1; clone size: -; CDR3 protein: CASSPGQGTDTQYF; CDR3 DNA: TGCGCCAGCAGCCCGGGACAGGGCACAGATACGCAGTATTTT
V gene: TRBV30; J gene: TRBJ1-5; D gene: -; clone size: few; CDR3 protein: CAWSLDSNQPQHF; CDR3 DNA: TGTGCCTGGAGTCTTGACAGTAATCAGCCCCAGCATTTT
V gene: TRBV7-9; J gene: TRBJ2-6; D gene: -; clone size: -; CDR3 protein: CASSLQLPGANGLTF; CDR3 DNA: TGTGCCAGCAGCCTTCAGTTGCCTGGGGCCAACGGCCTGACTTTC
V gene: TRBV7-2; J gene: TRBJ1-2; D gene: -; clone size: -; CDR3 protein: CASSLIREDLGYTF; CDR3 DNA: TGTGCCAGCAGCTTAATCAGGGAGGATCTAGGCTACACCTTC
V gene: TRBV19; J gene: TRBJ2-3; D gene: -; clone size: -; CDR3 protein: CASSIGGRGPDTQYF; CDR3 DNA: TGTGCCAGTAGTATAGGAGGCAGGGGCCCAGATACGCAGTATTTT
V gene: TRBV5-6; J gene: TRBJ1-1; D gene: -; clone size: -; CDR3 protein: CASSRRGRETEAFF; CDR3 DNA: TGTGCCAGCAGCCGGAGGGGTCGGGAAACTGAAGCTTTCTTT
V gene: TRBV7-9; J gene: TRBJ2-2; D gene: -; clone size: once; CDR3 protein: CARGGTGHAGELFF; CDR3 DNA: TGTGCCAGAGGGGGAACAGGGCATGCCGGGGAGCTGTTTTTT
V gene: TRBV27; J gene: TRBJ2-5; D gene: TRBD2; clone size: -; CDR3 protein: CASSASSGGGETQYF; CDR3 DNA: TGTGCCAGCAGTGCCTCTAGCGGGGGCGGGGAGACCCAGTACTTC
V gene: TRBV18; J gene: TRBJ1-3; D gene: TRBD1; clone size: -; CDR3 protein: CASSPLPGGSGNTIYF; CDR3 DNA: TGTGCCAGCTCACCGTTACCAGGGGGCTCTGGAAACACCATATATTTT
V gene: TRBV7-2; J gene: TRBJ2-2; D gene: TRBD2; clone size: -; CDR3 protein: CASSLAGLAGGLDGELFF; CDR3 DNA: TGTGCCAGCAGCTTAGCCGGACTAGCGGGGGGGCTAGACGGGGAGCTGTTTTTT
V gene: TRBV10-1; J gene: TRBJ2-7; D gene: -; clone size: -; CDR3 protein: CASSESPSPYEQYF; CDR3 DNA: TGCGCCAGCAGTGAGTCCCCCAGTCCCTACGAGCAGTACTTC
V gene: TRBV6-5; J gene: TRBJ1-4; D gene: TRBD1; clone size: -; CDR3 protein: CASSRDSYEKLFF; CDR3 DNA: TGTGCCAGCAGCAGGGACAGTTATGAAAAACTGTTTTTT
V gene: TRBV27; J gene: TRBJ2-3; D gene: -; clone size: -; CDR3 protein: CASSTRTVRTSTDTQYF; CDR3 DNA: TGTGCCAGCAGTACCAGGACTGTACGCACTAGCACAGATACGCAGTATTTT
V gene: TRBV5-4; J gene: TRBJ2-4; D gene: -; clone size: few; CDR3 protein: CASSLFQGANIQYF; CDR3 DNA: TGTGCCAGCAGCCTGTTTCAAGGGGCAAACATTCAGTACTTC
V gene: TRBV28; J gene: TRBJ2-6; D gene: -; clone size: once; CDR3 protein: CASLTGFSSGANGLTF; CDR3 DNA: TGTGCCAGCTTGACGGGCTTTAGCTCTGGGGCCAACGGCCTGACTTTC
V gene: TRBV28; J gene: TRBJ2-5; D gene: TRBD1; clone size: few; CDR3 protein: CASSPRTGQETQYF; CDR3 DNA: TGTGCCAGCAGTCCGCGGACAGGCCAAGAGACCCAGTACTTC
V gene: TRBV28; J gene: TRBJ1-2; D gene: TRBD1; clone size: -; CDR3 protein: CASSHRGLSYGYTF; CDR3 DNA: TGTGCCAGCAGCCACAGGGGATTGAGCTATGGCTACACCTTC
V gene: TRBV5-6; J gene: TRBJ1-1; D gene: -; clone size: -; CDR3 protein: CASSLVGQMNTEAFF; CDR3 DNA: TGTGCCAGCAGCTTGGTGGGGCAGATGAACACTGAAGCTTTCTTT
V gene: TRBV7-3; J gene: TRBJ2-7; D gene: TRBD1; clone size: -; CDR3 protein: CASSKTGVGEQYF; CDR3 DNA: TGTGCCAGCAGCAAGACAGGGGTGGGGGAGCAGTACTTC
V gene: TRBV7-2; J gene: TRBJ1-6; D gene: TRBD1; clone size: -; CDR3 protein: CASSLLTGAYNSPLHF; CDR3 DNA: TGTGCCAGCAGCTTATTAACAGGGGCCTATAATTCACCCCTCCACTTT
V gene: TRBV28; J gene: TRBJ2-3; D gene: TRBD2; clone size: -; CDR3 protein: CASASAASGPSDTQYF; CDR3 DNA: TGTGCCAGCGCATCTGCGGCTAGCGGACCCTCAGATACGCAGTATTTT
V gene: TRBV18; J gene: TRBJ1-1; D gene: -; clone size: -; CDR3 protein: CASSPGAGIRTEAFF; CDR3 DNA: TGTGCCAGCTCACCAGGGGCAGGGATTCGTACTGAAGCTTTCTTT
V gene: TRBV2; J gene: TRBJ1-2; D gene: TRBD1; clone size: -; CDR3 protein: CASRAGTGNDVGGYTF; CDR3 DNA: TGTGCCAGCAGGGCCGGGACAGGGAATGATGTGGGAGGCTACACCTTC
V gene: TRBV27; J gene: TRBJ1-2; D gene: -; clone size: -; CDR3 protein: CASRGQRYGYTF; CDR3 DNA: TGTGCCAGCAGAGGACAGAGATATGGCTACACCTTC
V gene: TRBV5-1; J gene: TRBJ2-2; D gene: TRBD2; clone size: -; CDR3 protein: CASSLGLAVNTGELFF; CDR3 DNA: TGCGCCAGCAGCTTGGGGCTAGCGGTGAACACCGGGGAGCTGTTTTTT
V gene: TRBV5-1; J gene: TRBJ2-7; D gene: TRBD1; clone size: -; CDR3 protein: CASSLARTGGDIYEQYF; CDR3 DNA: TGCGCCAGCAGCTTGGCCCGGACAGGGGGCGATATCTACGAGCAGTACTTC
V gene: TRBV4-1; J gene: TRBJ1-1; D gene: -; clone size: -; CDR3 protein: CASSQPTAPRGAFF; CDR3 DNA: TGCGCCAGCAGCCAACCCACGGCCCCCCGGGGAGCTTTCTTT
V gene: TRBV7-9; J gene: TRBJ2-7; D gene: -; clone size: -; CDR3 protein: CASSPSASWGEQYF; CDR3 DNA: TGTGCCAGCTCTCCTAGCGCCTCCTGGGGGGAGCAGTACTTC